This T cell receptor beta chain was captured by sequencing in a study of T cell responses to AZD1222 COVID-19 vaccine. This CDR3 is built from 13 residues. The V end was cut by 1 base, the J end by 5 bases, with 6 bases between. Looked up from germline, CDR1 is SEHNR and CDR2 is FQNEAQ (reference sequence). TCRdb's copy holds only in-frame clones and misses some; the assay was immunoSEQ multiplex PCR. This table has fewer than 200,000 clones, almost 90% appearing once. The chain recombines TRBV7-9 with TRBJ2-1; no clear D gene. The sample consisted of peripheral blood, taken 28 days after the second AZD1222 dose. The receptor was derived from an adult who received the AZD1222 COVID-19 vaccine. DNA for the CDR3: TGTGCCAGCAGCTTAGGACAAGACAATGAGCAGTTCTTC. This sequence encodes CASSLGQDNEQFF.